Listed here are 4 T cell receptor beta chains from one sample, sequenced in a study of PD-1 blockade in mismatch repair-deficient tumors. Sequencing used immunoSEQ multiplex PCR; TCRdb keeps in-frame clones, though not all of them. The data contain 50,000 to 75,000 clones, around 88% of them singletons. This material consisted of peripheral blood, taken 52 weeks after starting pembrolizumab. The receptors shown here come from an adult with mismatch repair-deficient cancer.

The CDR3 DNA sequence: TGTGCCAGCAATTCGCAAGGCAATCAGCCCCAGCATTTT. It codes for CASNSQGNQPQHF. The genes are TRBV2 and TRBJ1-5; D gene uncertain. Germline V lookup: CDR1 SNHLY, CDR2 FYNNEI. The CDR3 is 13 residues long. The germline V and J ends were trimmed by 7 bases and 2 bases, with 9 bases remaining between them. The full variable domain, with the rest looked up from reference TRBV2 and TRBJ1-5, is EPEVTQTPSHQVTQMGQEVILRCVPISNHLYFYWYRQILGQKVEFLVSFYNNEISEKSEIFDDQFSVERPDGSNFTLKIRSTKLEDSAMYFCASNSQGNQPQHFGDGTRLSIL.

This rearrangement joins TRBV27 to TRBJ1-2; unclear D gene. The V gene's germline CDR1 is MNHEY and CDR2 SMNVEV (reference sequence). The CDR3 has 15 residues. V dropped 0 bases and J dropped 0 bases, with 8 bases sitting between them. CDR3 sequence reads: CASSLSGGANYGYTF. The CDR3 DNA reads as TGTGCCAGCAGTTTATCCGGCGGAGCTAACTATGGCTACACCTTC.

CDR3 sequence (DNA): TGTGCCAGCAGTTACTCTTGGACTAGCGCCTACGAGCAGTACTTC. Protein: CASSYSWTSAYEQYF. The chain combines TRBV6-5 with TRBJ2-7; 9 nucleotides agree with TRBD2. In germline, CDR1 is MNHEY, CDR2 SVGAGI. V shed 0 bases, J shed 2 bases, and the junction held 2 bases outside the gene matches. This CDR3 has 15 amino acids.

The J gene is TRBJ2-1, the V gene TRBV11-2, with 13 bases identical to TRBD2. CDR3 length: 18 residues. Germline lookup yields CDR1 SGHAT and CDR2 FQNNGV. Trimming at V came to 1 base and at J to 7 bases, leaving 10 bases not matched to a gene. The CDR3 bases are TGTGCCAGCAGCTTAGGGAAGATACTAGCGGGAGGGCCTAATGAGCAGTTCTTC. Translation: CASSLGKILAGGPNEQFF.